This T cell receptor (beta chain) derives from a study of radiotherapy plus CTLA-4 blockade in lung cancer (dated by TCRdb to the late 2010s). General notes on the study: Objective responses occurred in 18% of enrolled patients, and 30% to 35% achieved disease control.

On this clone: Its antigen remains unidentified. No qualities accompany the bases; no much larger clone lies one base away.

CDR1 and CDR2 were assigned from the germline V gene as SGDLS and YYNGEE. Between the V and J ends, shortened by 4 bases and 8 bases respectively, the junction contains 16 bases. Taken from cysteine to phenylalanine, the CDR3 has 15 residues. Of all the DNA, just the CDR3 is kept, 45 bases in frame from base 1. In this study, focal radiation therapy paired with CTLA-4 blockade (ipilimumab) was tested in patients who had chemo-refractory metastatic non-small-cell lung cancer. The library was prepared using the immunoSEQ multiplex PCR assay. This immuneACCESS table, as held by TCRdb, lists in-frame sequences with V and J called but not all clones. Of the missing ones, under half trace to an unresolved V gene in checked studies; the others have no known cause. This sample is represented by 85,000 to 90,000 clones; more than 75% of them were singletons. Together, the top ten hold around 15% of the sample.

Overall results and qualifications from the work: After treatment with radiotherapy and ipilimumab, TCR clones that originated in tumors expanded in peripheral blood. Increased serum interferon-beta after radiation, together with early dynamic changes in blood T cell clones, were reported to be the strongest predictors of response.

Sequences were derived from peripheral blood, sampled from a patient treated with radiotherapy plus ipilimumab. The rearrangement joined TRBV9 to TRBJ1-6, with a tentative D gene TRBD1 over 5 matching bases. The TCR was taken from a human donor with non-small cell lung cancer that progressed on radiotherapy plus ipilimumab. The CDR3 region reads CASSLGGDPYSPLHF. The DNA is TGTGCCAGCAGCCTGGGAGGGGACCCCTATTCACCCCTCCACTTT.